The 17 T cell receptor beta chains below all came from one sample that was sequenced in a study of OX40 agonist ivuxolimab in advanced cancers. Data came from immunoSEQ multiplex PCR; TCRdb stores just in-frame clones and leaves some out. The data hold 68,000 or so clones, with roughly nine tenths observed a single time. This sample comprised CD4+ or CD8+ T cells sorted from blood, obtained in a trial of the OX40 agonist ivuxolimab. The receptors derive from an adult with an advanced solid tumor such as melanoma, head and neck, liver or kidney cancer.

The V gene is TRBV10-3, the J gene TRBJ2-2; 13 nucleotides line up with TRBD2. CDR1 is ENHRY, CDR2 SYGVKD, per germline. The CDR3 extends over 15 amino acids. J was trimmed by 5 bases and V by 7 bases; bases with no gene match: 4. In nucleotides, the CDR3 is TGTGCCATCACTCCGGGACTAGCGGGAACCGGGGAGCTGTTTTTT. Protein sequence: CAITPGLAGTGELFF.

The chain couples TRBV30 to TRBJ2-7; D is undetermined. The CDR3 has 12 amino acids. Trimming removed 2 bases at V and 2 bases at J, with 7 bases between. Germline CDR1 reads GTSNPN; CDR2 reads SVGIG (reference sequence). CDR3 bases: TGTGCCTGGAGTAGGTTGGCCTACGAGCAGTACTTC. It specifies CAWSRLAYEQYF.

V gene TRBV6-1 combines with J gene TRBJ2-5; no definite D call. Per the germline V gene, CDR1 is MNHNS and CDR2 is SASEGT. The CDR3 is 16 amino acids. V was pared by 2 bases and J by 0 bases, with 13 bases between. The CDR3 here is CASSEKRSTYQETQYF. The CDR3 DNA sequence: TGTGCCAGCAGTGAAAAAAGGTCCACGTACCAAGAGACCCAGTACTTC.

The gene calls are TRBV27 and TRBJ1-4, with TRBD1 matching 9 bases. This CDR3 is 16 amino acids long. Germline values: CDR1 MNHEY, CDR2 SMNVEV (reference sequence). Trimming removed 5 bases from V and 7 bases from J; junction bases left unmatched: 11. The CDR3 loop is CASSTYRQGVGEKLFF. The DNA of the CDR3 is TGTGCCAGCAGTACCTATCGACAGGGGGTAGGTGAAAAACTGTTTTTT.

The gene calls are TRBV6-1 and TRBJ2-1; a possible D gene is TRBD2 (5 bases). The V gene's germline CDR1 is MNHNS and CDR2 SASEGT. This CDR3 is 10 amino acids long. Trimming pared 10 bases from V and 8 bases from J, leaving 9 bases between. CDR3 nucleotides: TGTGCCACCGCGGGTGATGAGCAGTTCTTC. This gives the protein CATAGDEQFF.

The gene calls are TRBV28 and TRBJ2-1; 7 positions match TRBD2. Trimming took 8 bases from V and 0 from J; bases not matched to a gene: 7. Germline lookup yields CDR1 MDHEN and CDR2 SYDVKM. The CDR3 sequence is 15 residues long. The CDR3 DNA follows: TGTGCCAGCTGTGTAGCGGGTAGCTCCTACAATGAGCAGTTCTTC. This translates into CASCVAGSSYNEQFF.

The gene calls are TRBV5-6 and TRBJ2-1; D may be TRBD2 (5 bases). The germline V gene encodes CDR1 SGHDT and CDR2 YYEEEE. This CDR3 spans 15 amino acids. V gave up 2 bases and J gave up 4 bases, with 13 bases separating them. The DNA of the CDR3 is TGTGCCAGCAGCTTCAGGACGGGAACTTACAATGAGCAGTTCTTC. Its protein is CASSFRTGTYNEQFF.

V gene TRBV28 combines with J gene TRBJ2-1, with D unclear. V gave up 4 bases and J gave up 4 bases, with 5 bases separating them. Looked up from germline, CDR1 is MDHEN and CDR2 is SYDVKM. The CDR3 is 12 amino acids. CDR3 region: CASSWGYNEQFF. The CDR3 DNA sequence: TGTGCCAGCAGTTGGGGATACAATGAGCAGTTCTTC.

The V and J genes are TRBV9 and TRBJ1-1; no firm D call. CDR3 length: 15 amino acids. Germline assignment: CDR1 SGDLS and CDR2 YYNGEE. Trimming removed 1 base from V and 4 bases from J, with 14 bases in between. The CDR3, as DNA: TGTGCCAGCAGCGTAATATACGGGAGAAGCACTGAAGCTTTCTTT. Its translation is CASSVIYGRSTEAFF.

Only a few counts were recorded for this clone. The chain recombines TRBV5-1 with TRBJ1-6; D is possibly TRBD1 (5 bases). Germline V gene sequence: CDR1 SGHRS, CDR2 YFSETQ. CDR3 length: 13 residues. V was pared by 5 bases and J by 7 bases, with 10 bases between. DNA for the CDR3: TGCGCCAGCAGGTTCGACAGCAATTCACCCCTCCACTTT. This translates into CASRFDSNSPLHF.

The V gene is TRBV5-1, the J gene TRBJ2-3; D may be TRBD2 (5 bases). The CDR3 totals 17 residues. Trimming cost V 0 bases and J 4 bases, with 18 bases left between them. From germline, CDR1 is SGHRS and CDR2 YFSETQ. The DNA of the CDR3 is TGCGCCAGCAGCTTGGCCGGTCAAGTAGGGAGTTCAGATACGCAGTATTTT. This gives the protein CASSLAGQVGSSDTQYF.

This chain links TRBV27 with TRBJ2-7; possibly TRBD1 for D (6 bases). V lost 3 bases, J lost 2 bases, and 14 bases lay in between. CDR3 length: 15 amino acids. Germline CDR1 reads MNHEY; CDR2 reads SMNVEV (reference sequence). CDR3 DNA: TGTGCCAGCAGTTTGGCGACAGGAATCCCCTACGAGCAGTACTTC. Translated: CASSLATGIPYEQYF.

The CDR3 DNA is TGTGCCAGCAGCTTTAGGGGCACAGATACGCAGTATTTT. Its protein is CASSFRGTDTQYF. The chain combines TRBV11-3 with TRBJ2-3; D not resolved. Trimming left V 3 bases short and J 1 base short, with 5 bases between. CDR1 and CDR2 (germline): SGHNT, YENEEA. The CDR3 is 13 amino acids.

The chain has TRBV5-4 and TRBJ2-1, with D perhaps TRBD2 (6 bases). Trimming left V 4 bases short and J 8 bases short, with 28 bases between. The CDR3 loop spans 18 amino acids. CDR1 is SGHNT and CDR2 is YYREEE in the germline V gene (reference sequence). This CDR3 is CASSAGPRGGTGMDEQFF. The CDR3 nucleotides are TGTGCCAGCAGCGCAGGACCGCGCGGCGGGACCGGGATGGATGAGCAGTTCTTC.

This clone appeared a single time. This chain uses TRBV5-1 with TRBJ2-7; D not resolved. Per the germline V gene, CDR1 is SGHRS and CDR2 is YFSETQ. V lost 4 bases and J lost 6, with 8 bases in between. CDR3 length: 11 amino acids. CDR3 protein: CASSQDVEQYF. The DNA for the CDR3 is TGCGCCAGCAGCCAGGACGTCGAGCAGTACTTC.

This sequence joins TRBV6-5 and TRBJ1-5; D may be TRBD1 (6 bases). Trimming removed 6 bases from V and 1 base from J, with 13 bases in between. There are 15 residues in the CDR3. Germline V gives CDR1 MNHEY, CDR2 SVGAGI. CDR3 sequence: CASRTDRQSNQPQHF. CDR3 bases: TGTGCCAGCAGAACCGACAGGCAGAGCAATCAGCCCCAGCATTTT.

The chain has TRBV6-1 and TRBJ1-5; weak D call: TRBD1 (6 bases). Germline values: CDR1 MNHNS, CDR2 SASEGT. V lost 3 bases and J 6 bases, leaving 12 bases between the germline ends. This CDR3 region has 14 residues. The CDR3 DNA sequence: TGTGCCAGCAGTGATATGGGGGGCGGTCAGCCCCAGCATTTT. Its translation: CASSDMGGGQPQHF.